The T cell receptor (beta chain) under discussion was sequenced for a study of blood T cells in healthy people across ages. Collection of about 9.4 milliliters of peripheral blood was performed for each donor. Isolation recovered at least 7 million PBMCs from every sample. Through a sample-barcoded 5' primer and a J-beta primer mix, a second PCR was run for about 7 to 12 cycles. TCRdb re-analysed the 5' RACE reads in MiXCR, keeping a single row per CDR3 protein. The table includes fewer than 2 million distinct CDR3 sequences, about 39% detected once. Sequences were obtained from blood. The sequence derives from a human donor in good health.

The CDR3 spells CASSVDDSYGYTF. CDR3 bases: TGTGCCAGCAGCGTAGACGATAGCTATGGCTACACCTTC. This chain joins TRBV9 and TRBJ1-2, with D hard to call. The CDR3 sequence is 13 residues long. CDR1 SGDLS and CDR2 YYNGEE come from the germline V gene. Trimming took 0 bases from V and 4 from J, leaving 7 bases between them.